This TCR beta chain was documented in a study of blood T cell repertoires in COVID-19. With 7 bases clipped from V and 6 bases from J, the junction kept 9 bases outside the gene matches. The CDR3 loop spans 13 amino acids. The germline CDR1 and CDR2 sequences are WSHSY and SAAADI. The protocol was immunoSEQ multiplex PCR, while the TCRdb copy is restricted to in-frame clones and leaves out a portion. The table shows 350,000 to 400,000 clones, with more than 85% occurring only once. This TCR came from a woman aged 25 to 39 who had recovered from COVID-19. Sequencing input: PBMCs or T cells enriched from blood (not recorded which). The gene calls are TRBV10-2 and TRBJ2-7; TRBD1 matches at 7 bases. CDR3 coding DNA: TGCGCCAGCAAGACAGGGCCGTCGGGCGAGCAGTACTTC. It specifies CASKTGPSGEQYF.